This T cell receptor beta chain was found in a study of blood T cell repertoires in COVID-19. At the level of the study: Acute and convalescent COVID-19 samples came from the United States, Italy and Spain. The cDNA or gDNA used as material had been derived from T cells, B-cell-depleted T cells, or PBMCs.

Source study methods: Counts of nucleated cells, estimated from reference gene primer amplification, were obtained. The method was immunoSEQ multiplex PCR; TCRdb's version includes in-frame clones alone and lacks a portion of them. D and trimming come from the DNA, and the V and J calls and clone size come from that table. The sample lists 90,000 to 120,000 clones; 84% were seen once. The sequencing input was peripheral blood. This receptor was taken from a man between 60 and 75 years old with acute or convalescent COVID-19.

For the CDR3, the DNA is TGTGCCAGCAGCCAAGATCACGGGACTAGCGGGAGGCGGTATGAGCAGTTCTTC. This gives the protein CASSQDHGTSGRRYEQFF. The chain recombines TRBV14 with TRBJ2-1, with 15 bases aligning to TRBD2. V shed 0 bases and J 8 bases; nucleotides not matched to a gene: 8. The CDR3 spans 18 residues. Per germline, CDR1 SGHDN and CDR2 FVKESK.